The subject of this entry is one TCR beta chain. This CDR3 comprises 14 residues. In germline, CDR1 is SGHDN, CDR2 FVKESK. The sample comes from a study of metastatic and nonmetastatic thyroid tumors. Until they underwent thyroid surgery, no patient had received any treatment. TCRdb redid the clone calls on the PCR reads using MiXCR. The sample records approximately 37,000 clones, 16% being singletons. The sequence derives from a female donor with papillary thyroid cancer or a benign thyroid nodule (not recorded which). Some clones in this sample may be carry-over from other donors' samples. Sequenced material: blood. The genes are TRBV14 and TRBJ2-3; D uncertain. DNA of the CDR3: TGTGAAAGCAGCCAGACAACTCACACAGATACGCAGTATTTT. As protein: CESSQTTHTDTQYF.